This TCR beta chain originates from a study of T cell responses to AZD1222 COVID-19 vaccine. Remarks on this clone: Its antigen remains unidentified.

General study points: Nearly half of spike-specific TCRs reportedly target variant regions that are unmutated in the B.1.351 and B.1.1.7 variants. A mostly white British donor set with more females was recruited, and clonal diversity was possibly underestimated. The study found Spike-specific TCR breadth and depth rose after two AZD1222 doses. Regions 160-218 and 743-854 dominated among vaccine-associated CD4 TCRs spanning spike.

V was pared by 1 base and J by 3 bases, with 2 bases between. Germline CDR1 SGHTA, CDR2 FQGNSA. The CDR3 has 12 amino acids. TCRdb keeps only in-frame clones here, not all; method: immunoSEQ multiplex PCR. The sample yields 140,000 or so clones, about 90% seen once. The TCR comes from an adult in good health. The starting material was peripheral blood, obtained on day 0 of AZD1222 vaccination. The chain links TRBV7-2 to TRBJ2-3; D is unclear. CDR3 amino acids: CASSLGTDTQYF. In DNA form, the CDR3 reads TGTGCCAGCAGCTTAGGTACAGATACGCAGTATTTT. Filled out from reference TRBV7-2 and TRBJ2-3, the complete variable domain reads GAGVSQSPSNKVTEKGKDVELRCDPISGHTALYWYRQSLGQGLEFLIYFQGNSAPDKSGLPSDRFSAERTGGSVSTLTIQRTQQEDSAVYLCASSLGTDTQYFGPGTRLTVL.